This section outlines one T cell receptor beta chain sequence together with its context. Its antigen is not known. The germline V gene has CDR1 SEHNR and CDR2 FQNEAQ (reference sequence). CDR3 length equals 14 residues. Between the trimmed V and J ends, which lost 5 bases and 7 bases, there was a span of 14 bases. Doses given second, at about 4 or about 12 weeks, were pooled. This specimen comes from a study of T cell responses to AZD1222 COVID-19 vaccine. Study-level points and caveats: Donors, mostly white British, included more females; clonal diversity was possibly underestimated. Spike-specific TCR breadth and depth went up after people got two AZD1222 doses. Across spike, vaccine-associated CD4 TCRs were found, dominant at 160-218 and 743-854.

This table comes from immunoSEQ multiplex PCR, and its TCRdb copy is limited to in-frame clones, with some not included. The sample has fewer than 120,000 clones, around nine tenths seen once; the top ten hold 2% to 2.5%. The V gene is TRBV7-9, the J gene TRBJ1-4, with D possibly TRBD1 on 6 matching bases. The material sequenced was peripheral blood, taken 28 days after the second AZD1222 dose. The clonotype was recovered from an adult who received the AZD1222 COVID-19 vaccine. The CDR3 sequence is CASSRGGEVEKLFF. The CDR3 DNA sequence: TGTGCCAGCAGCCGAGGGGGAGAGGTTGAAAAACTGTTTTTT.